This entry lists 22 T cell receptor beta chains sequenced from one sample in a study of T-cell memory formation after mild COVID-19. TCRdb re-called the 5' RACE reads through MiXCR, storing one row per CDR3 protein. The sample consists of about 350,000 distinct CDR3 sequences, roughly 15% of them appearing once. Sequenced sample: PBMCs or a T cell subset sorted from them (not recorded which). These receptor sequences come from a man aged 18 to 30 who had mild COVID-19 (a few samples of this study predate the infection). Cell type and time point are not known.

This clonotype was recorded a few times. J is TRBJ1-3 and V is TRBV6-5; unclear D gene. V lost 6 bases to trimming and J lost 2 bases, with 14 bases between them. Germline lookup yields CDR1 MNHEY and CDR2 SVGAGI. The CDR3 runs to 15 residues. CDR3 loop: CASSQFIGAGNTIYF. DNA for the CDR3: TGTGCCAGCAGCCAGTTTATAGGTGCTGGAAACACCATATATTTT.

The rearrangement uses TRBV10-1 and TRBJ2-7, with TRBD2 as a possible D gene (6 bases). The CDR3 contains 14 residues. V lost 4 bases, J lost 1 base, and 11 bases lay in between. Germline CDR1 WNHNN, CDR2 SYGVQD (reference sequence). The CDR3 loop reads CASSARGRSYEQYF. The CDR3 bases are TGCGCCAGCAGTGCCCGGGGGAGATCCTACGAGCAGTACTTC.

At least ten counts were recorded for this clonotype. The V gene is TRBV7-9, the J gene TRBJ2-5, with 9 positions matching TRBD2. CDR3 length equals 15 residues. CDR1 and CDR2 from the germline V gene are SEHNR and FQNEAQ (reference sequence). Trimming at V came to 0 bases and at J to 3 bases, leaving 2 bases not matched to a gene. CDR3 residues: CASSLASSGEETQYF. CDR3 nucleotide sequence: TGTGCCAGCAGCTTAGCGTCTAGCGGGGAAGAGACCCAGTACTTC.

In its sample, this clonotype was seen a few times. The chain uses TRBV4-2 and TRBJ2-7; 8 bases are a match to TRBD1. The germline CDR1 and CDR2 sequences are LGHNA and YNFKEQ. The CDR3 sequence is 15 residues long. V gave up 2 bases and J gave up 7 bases; unmatched junction bases: 10. This CDR3 is CASSQRSQGAGEQYF. CDR3 DNA: TGTGCCAGCAGCCAACGTTCTCAGGGGGCGGGTGAGCAGTACTTC.

This clonotype was seen only a few times. The chain recombines TRBV29-1 with TRBJ2-1, with TRBD1 identical over 7 bases. Germline loops: CDR1 SQVTM, CDR2 ANQGSEA. With 4 bases clipped from V and 16 bases from J, the junction kept 10 bases outside the gene matches. The length of the CDR3 is 11 residues. DNA of the CDR3: TGCAGCGTTGGTGATGACAGGGAGCTCTTCTTC. Translated, it gives CSVGDDRELFF.

The rearrangement links TRBV12-3 or TRBV12-4 to TRBJ2-5; unclear D gene. Trimming removed 7 bases at V and 4 bases at J, with 16 bases between. CDR3 length: 14 residues. The CDR3 DNA follows: TGTGCCAGCACCCGTGCGCTTACGGGAGAGACCCAGTACTTC. This translates into CASTRALTGETQYF.

This clonotype was picked up many times. The gene calls are TRBV5-1 and TRBJ1-2; the D is unclear. Germline loops: CDR1 SGHRS, CDR2 YFSETQ. The CDR3 runs 13 residues. Trimming removed 4 bases at V and 4 bases at J, with 11 bases between. The CDR3 region is CASSAGPSYGYTF. In nucleotides, the CDR3 is TGCGCCAGCAGCGCTGGACCTAGCTATGGCTACACCTTC.

J is TRBJ2-3 and V is TRBV6-2 or TRBV6-3; TRBD2 agrees at 11 bases. Germline assignment: CDR1 MNHEY and CDR2 SVGEGT. V gave up 6 bases and J gave up 3 bases; unmatched junction bases: 8. This CDR3 region has 16 residues. The CDR3 spells CASSPTSGDGTDTQYF. In nucleotides, the CDR3 is TGTGCCAGCAGCCCGACTAGCGGGGATGGGACAGATACGCAGTATTTT.

The chain couples TRBV6-2 or TRBV6-3 to TRBJ1-2; D possibly corresponds to TRBD1 (6 bases). V lost 2 bases and J 1 base, leaving 11 bases between the germline ends. CDR1 MNHEY and CDR2 SVGEGT come from the germline V gene. The CDR3 runs to 15 residues. DNA for the CDR3: TGTGCCAGCAGTTACGTCGAGGACAGTAACTATGGCTACACCTTC. This sequence encodes CASSYVEDSNYGYTF.

The chain employs TRBV6-5 and TRBJ2-5; no clear D. With 3 bases removed from V and 5 bases from J, the gap between germline ends came to 13 bases. The CDR3 consists of 14 residues. The germline CDR1 and CDR2 sequences are MNHEY and SVGAGI. The CDR3 DNA reads TGTGCCAGCAGTTATGACCACCAAGGGGAGACCCAGTACTTC. Protein sequence: CASSYDHQGETQYF.

This clonotype has ten or more counts. The rearrangement joins TRBV7-2 to TRBJ2-3; D gene uncertain. V dropped 5 bases and J dropped 4 bases, with 10 bases sitting between them. CDR3 length equals 13 residues. Germline-derived CDR1 and CDR2 are SGHTA and FQGNSA. The CDR3 is CASSRRSPDTQYF. CDR3 nucleotide sequence: TGTGCCAGCAGCCGGCGATCTCCAGATACGCAGTATTTT.

This clonotype was seen many times. The gene calls are TRBV4-3 and TRBJ2-5; D not resolved. Germline V gene lookup returns CDR1 LGHNA and CDR2 YSLEER. V dropped 0 bases and J dropped 2 bases, with 4 bases sitting between them. There are 13 residues in the CDR3. CDR3 DNA: TGCGCCAGCAGCCAAGAACCGCAAGAGACCCAGTACTTC. It specifies CASSQEPQETQYF.

This clonotype was counted a few times. This chain connects TRBV28 to TRBJ2-7; D ambiguous. This CDR3 has 14 amino acids. Germline CDR1 reads MDHEN; CDR2 reads SYDVKM. V lost 3 bases and J lost 2, with 11 bases in between. CDR3 sequence (DNA): TGTGCCAGCAGTTTCCCGGAGAGCCCCTACGAGCAGTACTTC. Its translation is CASSFPESPYEQYF. The variable domain in full, completed from reference TRBV28 and TRBJ2-7, reads DVKVTQSSRYLVKRTGEKVFLECVQDMDHENMFWYRQDPGLGLRLIYFSYDVKMKEKGDIPEGYSVSREKKERFSLILESASTNQTSMYLCASSFPESPYEQYFGPGTRLTVT.

The sample holds a few counts of this clonotype. The chain combines TRBV5-4 with TRBJ2-7; D not resolved. V lost 2 bases and J 6 bases, leaving 9 bases between the germline ends. This CDR3 region has 12 residues. The V gene's germline CDR1 is SGHNT and CDR2 YYREEE (reference sequence). The CDR3 nucleotides are TGTGCCAGCAGCTTCCCCCGCCGCGAGCAGTACTTC. Translating it yields CASSFPRREQYF.

The V gene is TRBV29-1, the J gene TRBJ2-2; D assignment may be TRBD1 or TRBD2 (5 bases each). Trimming shortened V by 5 bases and J by 3 bases, and 10 bases separated the two germline ends. CDR1 is SQVTM and CDR2 is ANQGSEA in the germline V gene. This CDR3 is 13 amino acids long. The CDR3 protein is CSVPGDHTGELFF. CDR3 bases: TGCAGCGTTCCCGGGGACCACACCGGGGAGCTGTTTTTT.

The chain's CDR3 is CASSFLLAGGSDTQYF. CDR3 DNA sequence: TGTGCCAGCAGTTTCTTACTAGCGGGGGGGTCAGATACGCAGTATTTT. This chain joins TRBV27 and TRBJ2-3; 13 nucleotides agree with TRBD2. This CDR3 has 16 amino acids. The ends lost 3 bases at V and 4 bases at J; junction bases unmatched: 4. Per the germline V gene, CDR1 is MNHEY and CDR2 is SMNVEV (reference sequence).

This clonotype was seen a single time. J is TRBJ2-5 and V is TRBV4-1; D may be TRBD2 (5 bases). V gave up 2 bases and J gave up 5 bases, with 18 bases separating them. The CDR3 length is 16 residues. Germline V gene sequence: CDR1 MGHRA, CDR2 YSYEKL. This CDR3 reads CASSQTSPGVLETQYF. The CDR3 DNA is TGCGCCAGCAGCCAAACTTCTCCCGGGGTTCTCGAGACCCAGTACTTC.

In this sample, this clonotype turned up a few times. The chain is built from TRBV24-1 and TRBJ2-7; 7 nucleotides match TRBD2. CDR3 size: 13 residues. The germline V gene encodes CDR1 KGHDR and CDR2 SFDVKD. The V and J ends lost 7 bases and 3 bases, in that order; junction bases with no gene match: 5. The CDR3 region is CATSDGGGYEQYF. The CDR3 DNA reads as TGTGCCACCAGCGATGGGGGGGGCTACGAGCAGTACTTC.

The chain couples TRBV2 to TRBJ2-7; 10 nucleotides agree with TRBD1. Germline lookup yields CDR1 SNHLY and CDR2 FYNNEI. V dropped 3 bases and J dropped 11; count of bases not matched to a gene: 13. The CDR3 length is 15 residues. Written as DNA, the CDR3 is TGTGCCAGCAGTGATGGAAGAAGGACAGGGGGGTGGAAGTACTTC. It encodes CASSDGRRTGGWKYF.

This clonotype was counted only a few times. The chain is built from TRBV20-1 and TRBJ1-4; D gene unclear. Germline CDR1 reads DFQATT; CDR2 reads SNEGSKA (reference sequence). The CDR3 contains 13 residues. Trimming pared 2 bases from V and 8 bases from J, leaving 12 bases between. For the CDR3, the DNA is TGCAGTGCTAGACCGCAGGAGCGAGAAAAACTGTTTTTT. It yields the protein CSARPQEREKLFF.

This clonotype showed up just once. The CDR3 DNA follows: TGTGCCAGCAGCGTAGACGTGGCGAACACTGAAGCTTTCTTT. Its translation: CASSVDVANTEAFF. The genes are TRBV9 and TRBJ1-1; no definite D call. Germline-derived CDR1 and CDR2 are SGDLS and YYNGEE. With 0 bases removed from V and 1 base from J, the gap between germline ends came to 7 bases. The CDR3 has 14 amino acids.

J is TRBJ2-7 and V is TRBV5-1; 10 bases are shared with TRBD2. Germline lookup yields CDR1 SGHRS and CDR2 YFSETQ. This CDR3 has 15 amino acids. V lost 0 bases, J lost 4 bases, and 4 bases stayed unmatched. This CDR3 is CASSLEASGGYEQYF. In DNA, the CDR3 is TGCGCCAGCAGCTTGGAAGCTAGCGGGGGTTACGAGCAGTACTTC.